This is a list of T cell receptor beta chains from one sample in a study of blood T cells in healthy people across ages. TCRdb processed the 5' RACE reads anew with MiXCR; each CDR3 protein has one entry. Here the sample spans about 680,000 distinct CDR3 sequences, 45% to 50% being singletons. The source material was blood. The receptors derive from a woman aged 60 to 75 in good health. Both conserved end residues are part of each CDR3. Each record gives: clone size, J gene, V gene, D gene, CDR3 protein, CDR3 DNA. The D gene is left open where the match is weak. Part of the rows lack a size; the others show once, few, many or a class for expanded clones.

once,TRBJ1-6,TRBV2,-,CASIRSSYNSPLHF,TGTGCCAGCATACGGAGCTCCTATAATTCACCCCTCCACTTT
few,TRBJ1-2,TRBV28,-,CASSDQTNYGYTF,TGTGCCAGCAGCGATCAAACTAACTATGGCTACACCTTC
few,TRBJ2-5,TRBV5-1,TRBD2,CASSSLAGVSGQETQYF,TGCGCCAGCAGCTCCTTAGCGGGAGTCAGTGGGCAAGAGACCCAGTACTTC
-,TRBJ2-7,TRBV24-1,TRBD1,CATSDLGTGARPYEQYF,TGTGCCACCAGCGATTTGGGGACAGGAGCCAGACCCTACGAGCAGTACTTC
-,TRBJ2-7,TRBV20-1,TRBD2,CSATVAGGRGGVYEQYF,TGCAGTGCTACCGTAGCGGGAGGGAGGGGAGGAGTATACGAGCAGTACTTC
-,TRBJ2-7,TRBV10-2,-,CASTGYYEQYF,TGCGCCAGCACAGGATACTACGAGCAGTACTTC
-,TRBJ2-2,TRBV28,TRBD2,CASQSGGLAGGRDTGELFF,TGTGCCAGCCAGTCCGGGGGACTAGCGGGAGGTCGGGACACCGGGGAGCTGTTTTTT
few,TRBJ2-2,TRBV7-9,-,CASSLVGSGELFF,TGTGCCAGCAGCTTAGTCGGCAGTGGGGAGCTGTTTTTT
-,TRBJ2-1,TRBV6-5,-,CASRTTGTLSYNEQFF,TGTGCCAGCAGAACCACAGGAACCTTATCCTACAATGAGCAGTTCTTC
few,TRBJ1-4,TRBV4-1,-,CASSQVITTNEKLFF,TGCGCCAGCAGCCAAGTGATCACAACTAATGAAAAACTGTTTTTT
few,TRBJ2-3,TRBV18,-,CASSPQGAGDTQYF,TGTGCCAGCTCACCTCAGGGAGCTGGAGATACGCAGTATTTT
-,TRBJ1-1,TRBV10-3,-,CAISERTDMNTEAFF,TGTGCCATCAGTGAGAGGACAGATATGAACACTGAAGCTTTCTTT
few,TRBJ2-7,TRBV7-2,-,CASSHWGVYTRPSYEQYF,TGTGCCAGCAGCCATTGGGGGGTCTACACGCGCCCCTCCTACGAGCAGTACTTC
-,TRBJ2-1,TRBV25-1,TRBD2,CASSEFGLADNEQFF,TGTGCCAGCAGTGAATTCGGACTAGCGGACAATGAGCAGTTCTTC